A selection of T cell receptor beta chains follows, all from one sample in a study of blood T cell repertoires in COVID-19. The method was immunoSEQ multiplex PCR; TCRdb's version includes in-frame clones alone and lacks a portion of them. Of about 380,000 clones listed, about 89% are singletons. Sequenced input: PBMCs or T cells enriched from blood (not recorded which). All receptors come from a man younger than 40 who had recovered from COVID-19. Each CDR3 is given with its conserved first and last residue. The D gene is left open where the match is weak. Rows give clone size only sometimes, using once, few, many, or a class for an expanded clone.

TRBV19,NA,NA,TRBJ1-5,TGTGCCAGTAGGAAGACAGCGAGAAGCAATCAGCCCCAGCATTTT,CASRKTARSNQPQHF
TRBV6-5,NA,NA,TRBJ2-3,TGTGCCAGCAGTCGGCGCGGACAGAGCACAGATACGCAGTATTTT,CASSRRGQSTDTQYF
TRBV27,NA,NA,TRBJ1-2,TGTGCCAGCAGTTGTGCGGGGGCAGGGTGTGGCTACACCTTC,CASSCAGAGCGYTF
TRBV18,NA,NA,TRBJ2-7,TGTGCCAGCTCAAACAGGCTCTCCTACGAGCAGTACTTC,CASSNRLSYEQYF
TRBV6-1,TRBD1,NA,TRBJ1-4,TGTGCCAGCAGTGAAGCCACGGACAGGGGTAATGAAAAACTGTTTTTT,CASSEATDRGNEKLFF
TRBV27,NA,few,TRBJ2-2,TGTGCCAGCAGTGCCCTTGGTTGGGCGGGGCCGAACACCGGGGAGCTGTTTTTT,CASSALGWAGPNTGELFF
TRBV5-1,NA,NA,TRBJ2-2,TGCGCCAGCAGCTTCAAGACAGGGAACACCGGGGAGCTGTTTTTT,CASSFKTGNTGELFF
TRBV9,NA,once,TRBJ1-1,TGTGCCAGCAGCGTAGGGCAGATGAACACTGAAGCTTTCTTT,CASSVGQMNTEAFF
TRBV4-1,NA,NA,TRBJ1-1,TGCGCCAGCAGCGAAATGGGAGGGCGCGGTCGGAGCACTGAAGCTTTCTTT,CASSEMGGRGRSTEAFF
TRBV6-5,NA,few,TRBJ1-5,TGTGCCAGCAGTTCCTACAATCAGCCCCAGCATTTT,CASSSYNQPQHF
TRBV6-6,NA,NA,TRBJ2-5,TGTGCCAGCACCCTAGATTTGGGAGAGACCCAGTACTTC,CASTLDLGETQYF
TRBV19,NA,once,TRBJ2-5,TGTGCCAGTAGTTTTGCGGCAGAGACCCAGTACTTC,CASSFAAETQYF
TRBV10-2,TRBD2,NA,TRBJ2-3,TGCGCCAGCAGTAGCGGGGTCACAGATACGCAGTATTTT,CASSSGVTDTQYF
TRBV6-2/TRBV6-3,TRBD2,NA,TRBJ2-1,TGTGCCAGCAGTCCCGGGCGGACTAGCGGGGGGTCCAATGAGCAGTTCTTC,CASSPGRTSGGSNEQFF
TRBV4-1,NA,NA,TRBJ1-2,TGCGCCAGCAGCCTCGAGACAGGAAGCTATGGCTACACCTTC,CASSLETGSYGYTF
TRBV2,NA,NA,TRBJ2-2,TGTGCCAGCACCGACATGGACAGAGCTGACACCGGGGAGCTGTTTTTT,CASTDMDRADTGELFF
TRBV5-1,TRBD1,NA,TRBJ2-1,TGCGCCAGCAGTTACGGACAGGGGGCTGGTGAGCAGTTCTTC,CASSYGQGAGEQFF
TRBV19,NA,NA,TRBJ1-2,TGTGCCAGTAGTCGGTCCTATGGCTACACCTTC,CASSRSYGYTF
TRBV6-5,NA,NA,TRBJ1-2,TGTGCCAGCAGGCCTACAGGGTCGGTTGGCTACACCTTC,CASRPTGSVGYTF
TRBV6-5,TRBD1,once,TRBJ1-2,TGTGCCAGCAGTTACGAGGGACAGGGGTATGATGGCTACACCTTC,CASSYEGQGYDGYTF
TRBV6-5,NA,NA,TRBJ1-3,TGTGCCAGCAGCCCACGGGGAAACACCATATATTTT,CASSPRGNTIYF
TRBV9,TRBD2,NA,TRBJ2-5,TGTGCCAGCAGCGTTAGGACTAGCGGGGAGACCCAGTACTTC,CASSVRTSGETQYF
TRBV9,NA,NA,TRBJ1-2,TGTGCCAGCAGAGCCACAGAGTCTCATGACTACACCTTC,CASRATESHDYTF
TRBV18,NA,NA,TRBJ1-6,TGTGCCAGCTCACCACAGGGGGAAGGATCACCCCTCCACTTT,CASSPQGEGSPLHF
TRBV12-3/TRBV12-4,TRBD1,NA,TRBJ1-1,TGTGCCAGCAGAAACACAGGGGGCACTGAAGCTTTCTTT,CASRNTGGTEAFF
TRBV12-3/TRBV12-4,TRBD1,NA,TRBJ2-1,TGTGCCAGCAGCCGGGACAGGTACAATGAGCAGTTCTTC,CASSRDRYNEQFF
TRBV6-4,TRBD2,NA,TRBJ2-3,TGTGCCAGCAGTGAAGAGCGGGGGGCCTCCAATACGCAGTATTTT,CASSEERGASNTQYF
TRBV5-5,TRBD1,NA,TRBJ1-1,TGTGCCAGCAGCTCGACAGGGGGCAACACTGAAGCTTTCTTT,CASSSTGGNTEAFF
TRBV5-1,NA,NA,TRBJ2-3,TGCGCCAGCAGCTTGGCCGCAGATACGCAGTATTTT,CASSLAADTQYF
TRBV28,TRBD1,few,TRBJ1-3,TGTGCCAGCAGCACCGCGGGGACAGACCTCTCTGGAAACACCATATATTTT,CASSTAGTDLSGNTIYF
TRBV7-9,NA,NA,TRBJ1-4,TGTGCCAGCAGCTTAGTCCCAGGGCATTACGAAAAACTGTTTTTT,CASSLVPGHYEKLFF
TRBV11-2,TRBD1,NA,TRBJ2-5,TGTGCCAGCAGCCTCCCGGGGGGACAGGGGTTTGAGACCCAGTACTTC,CASSLPGGQGFETQYF
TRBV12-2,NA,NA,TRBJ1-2,TGTGCAAGTCGCTCATCGCGGGTCAACTATGGCTACACCTTC,CASRSSRVNYGYTF
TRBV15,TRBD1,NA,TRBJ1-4,TGTGCCACCAGCCCCCGACAGGGGGCATTTAAACTGTTTTTT,CATSPRQGAFKLFF
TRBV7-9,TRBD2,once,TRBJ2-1,TGTGCCAGCAGCTTACGAGCGGGGGGTTTTAATGAGCAGTTCTTC,CASSLRAGGFNEQFF
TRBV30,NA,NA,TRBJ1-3,TGTGCCTGGGCGACGGGGAGCTCTGGAAACACCATATATTTT,CAWATGSSGNTIYF
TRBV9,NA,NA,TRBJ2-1,TGTGCCAGCAGCGTAGTTCAGGGCTCCTACAATGAGCAGTTCTTC,CASSVVQGSYNEQFF
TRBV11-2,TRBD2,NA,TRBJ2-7,TGTGCCAGCAGCCCAAGACTAGCGGGGGAGGGTTACGAGCAGTACTTC,CASSPRLAGEGYEQYF
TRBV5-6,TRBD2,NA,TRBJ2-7,TGTGCCAGCAGCCAACTAGCGGGGGAAAATACCTACGAGCAGTACTTC,CASSQLAGENTYEQYF
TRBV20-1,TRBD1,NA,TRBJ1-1,TGCAGTGCGCGACAGGGGTTTTGGGCTTTCTTT,CSARQGFWAFF
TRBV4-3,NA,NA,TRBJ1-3,TGCGCCAGCAGCCAAGATGCAGGAAGCTCTGGAAACACCATATATTTT,CASSQDAGSSGNTIYF
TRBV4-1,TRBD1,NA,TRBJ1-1,TGCGCCAGCAGCCAACCCCGGACAGGGCGGGGTAGGGACACTGAAGCTTTCTTT,CASSQPRTGRGRDTEAFF
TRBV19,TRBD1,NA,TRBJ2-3,TGTGCCAGTAGTCCGGGACAGGGTACGAGGACAGATACGCAGTATTTT,CASSPGQGTRTDTQYF
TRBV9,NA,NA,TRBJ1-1,TGTGCCAGCAGCGTCGAGGCCGGCACTGAAGCTTTCTTT,CASSVEAGTEAFF
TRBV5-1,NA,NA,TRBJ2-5,TGCGCCAGCAGCTTGTACAGCAGACCGGCTCAAGAGACCCAGTACTTC,CASSLYSRPAQETQYF
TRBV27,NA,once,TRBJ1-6,TGTGCCAGCGGAACACAGGGATGGAGTTCACCCCTCCACTTT,CASGTQGWSSPLHF
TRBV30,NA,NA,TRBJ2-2,TGTGCCTGGAGTGTATCCAGGGTGGGCACCGGGGAGCTGTTTTTT,CAWSVSRVGTGELFF
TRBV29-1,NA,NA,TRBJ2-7,TGCAGCGTTGAAGATGAGGACTCCTACGAGCAGTACTTC,CSVEDEDSYEQYF
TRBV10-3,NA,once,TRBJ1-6,TGTGCCATCGGTCAGGGGAATTCACCCCTCCACTTT,CAIGQGNSPLHF
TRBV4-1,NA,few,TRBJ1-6,TGCGCCAGCAGCCAAGATTCAGGGCAATCCTATAATTCACCCCTCCACTTT,CASSQDSGQSYNSPLHF
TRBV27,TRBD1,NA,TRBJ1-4,TGTGCCAGCAGTTCCCCGGGAGGGGGCGGTCCGTCTGGGAATGAAAAACTGTTTTTT,CASSSPGGGGPSGNEKLFF
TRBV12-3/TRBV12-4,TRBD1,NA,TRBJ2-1,TGTGCCAGCAGTTTAAAGGGGGCCAATGAGCAGTTCTTC,CASSLKGANEQFF
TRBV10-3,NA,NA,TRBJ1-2,TGTGCCATCAGTGAGGGCGGAAACTATGGCTACACCTTC,CAISEGGNYGYTF